These 5 T cell receptor beta chains originate from one sample sequenced in a study of T cells after yellow fever vaccination. TCRdb ran MiXCR on the 5' RACE reads and lists one entry per CDR3 protein. The sample holds over 300,000 distinct CDR3 sequences, around 6.8% seen once. Sequences were derived from PBMCs, sampled more than 35 days after the first yellow fever vaccination. These receptors all come from a man younger than 30 who received the YFV17D yellow fever vaccine.

This clonotype has just a few counts. This chain connects TRBV5-1 to TRBJ1-1; D not certain. V lost 10 bases and J lost 1, with 14 bases in between. Germline CDR1 and CDR2: SGHRS and YFSETQ. This CDR3 is built from 13 residues. CDR3 DNA sequence: TGCGCCGGTTCACCAACCCCGAACACTGAAGCTTTCTTT. Protein sequence: CAGSPTPNTEAFF.

At least ten counts were recorded for this clonotype. The chain uses TRBV10-3 and TRBJ2-5; D may be TRBD1 or TRBD2 (5 bases each). Trimming shortened V by 8 bases and J by 2 bases, and 12 bases separated the two germline ends. The CDR3 runs 13 residues. CDR1 is ENHRY, CDR2 SYGVKD, per germline. CDR3 residues: CAIALAGQETQYF. The CDR3 nucleotides read TGTGCCATCGCTCTAGCAGGGCAAGAGACCCAGTACTTC.

This clonotype was counted a few times. This chain links TRBV28 with TRBJ2-3; D is unclear. Trimming cost V 3 bases and J 7 bases, with 8 bases left between them. The CDR3 runs 12 residues. Germline V lookup: CDR1 MDHEN, CDR2 SYDVKM. The CDR3: CASSFVRNTQYF. DNA of the CDR3: TGTGCCAGCAGTTTCGTTAGGAATACGCAGTATTTT. Using reference TRBV28 and TRBJ2-3 for the parts outside the CDR3, the full variable domain is DVKVTQSSRYLVKRTGEKVFLECVQDMDHENMFWYRQDPGLGLRLIYFSYDVKMKEKGDIPEGYSVSREKKERFSLILESASTNQTSMYLCASSFVRNTQYFGPGTRLTVL.

This clonotype came up many times. The J gene is TRBJ2-7, the V gene TRBV28; 7 bases align to TRBD2. The V segment lost 2 bases and the J segment 1 base; nucleotides outside the gene matches: 5. The germline V gene encodes CDR1 MDHEN and CDR2 SYDVKM. The length of the CDR3 is 15 residues. In nucleotides, the CDR3 is TGTGCCAGCAGTTTACTGGGGGGGTCGTCCTACGAGCAGTACGTC. Its translation: CASSLLGGSSYEQYV.

This clonotype was counted between two and nine times. The chain is built from TRBV4-2 and TRBJ2-7, with 10 bases that match TRBD1. Per germline, CDR1 LGHNA and CDR2 YNFKEQ. V was clipped by 0 bases and J by 5 bases; unmatched bases: 4. The CDR3 length is 15 residues. The DNA of the CDR3 is TGTGCCAGCAGCCAAGATCCGGGACAGGGGAACGAGCAGTACGTC. This codes for CASSQDPGQGNEQYV.